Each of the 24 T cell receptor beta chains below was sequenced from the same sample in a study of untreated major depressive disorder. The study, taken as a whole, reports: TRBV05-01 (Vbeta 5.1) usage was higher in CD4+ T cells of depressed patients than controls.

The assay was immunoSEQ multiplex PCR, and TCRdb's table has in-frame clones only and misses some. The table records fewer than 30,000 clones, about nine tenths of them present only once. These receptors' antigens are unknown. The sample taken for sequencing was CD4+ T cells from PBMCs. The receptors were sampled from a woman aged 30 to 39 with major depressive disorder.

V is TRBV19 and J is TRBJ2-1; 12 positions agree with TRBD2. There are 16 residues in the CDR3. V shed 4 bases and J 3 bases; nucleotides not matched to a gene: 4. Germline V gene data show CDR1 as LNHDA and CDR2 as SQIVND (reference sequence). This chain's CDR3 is CASSRLAGVNYNEQFF. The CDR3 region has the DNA TGTGCCAGTAGTAGACTAGCGGGAGTGAACTACAATGAGCAGTTCTTC.

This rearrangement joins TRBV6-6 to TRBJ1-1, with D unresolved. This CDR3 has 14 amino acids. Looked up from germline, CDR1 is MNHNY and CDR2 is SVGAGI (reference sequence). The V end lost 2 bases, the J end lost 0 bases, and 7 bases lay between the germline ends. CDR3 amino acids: CASSYDEMNTEAFF. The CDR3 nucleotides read TGTGCCAGCAGTTACGACGAGATGAACACTGAAGCTTTCTTT.

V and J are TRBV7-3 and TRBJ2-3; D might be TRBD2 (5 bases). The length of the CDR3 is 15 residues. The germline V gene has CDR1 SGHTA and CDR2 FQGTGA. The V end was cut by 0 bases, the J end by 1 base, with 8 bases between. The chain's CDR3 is CASSLTAGRTDTQYF. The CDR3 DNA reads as TGTGCCAGCAGCTTAACGGCGGGCCGCACAGATACGCAGTATTTT.

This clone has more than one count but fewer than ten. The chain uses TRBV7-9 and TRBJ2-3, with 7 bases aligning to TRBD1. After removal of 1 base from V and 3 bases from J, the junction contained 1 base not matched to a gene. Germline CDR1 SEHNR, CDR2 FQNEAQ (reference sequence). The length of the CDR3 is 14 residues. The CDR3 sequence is CASSLGQGTDTQYF. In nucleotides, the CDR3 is TGTGCCAGCAGCTTAGGACAGGGTACAGATACGCAGTATTTT.

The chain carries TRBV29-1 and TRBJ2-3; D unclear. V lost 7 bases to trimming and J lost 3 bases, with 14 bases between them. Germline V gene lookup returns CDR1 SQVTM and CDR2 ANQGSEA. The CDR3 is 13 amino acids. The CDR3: CSASGLGTDTQYF. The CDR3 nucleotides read TGCAGCGCGTCGGGCCTCGGGACAGATACGCAGTATTTT.

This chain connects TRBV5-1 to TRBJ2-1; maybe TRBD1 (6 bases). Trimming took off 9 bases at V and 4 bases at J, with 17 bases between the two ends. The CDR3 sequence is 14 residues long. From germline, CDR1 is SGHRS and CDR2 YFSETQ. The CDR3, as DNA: TGCGCCATCCGTGTTCGGACAGTATACAATGAGCAGTTCTTC. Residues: CAIRVRTVYNEQFF.

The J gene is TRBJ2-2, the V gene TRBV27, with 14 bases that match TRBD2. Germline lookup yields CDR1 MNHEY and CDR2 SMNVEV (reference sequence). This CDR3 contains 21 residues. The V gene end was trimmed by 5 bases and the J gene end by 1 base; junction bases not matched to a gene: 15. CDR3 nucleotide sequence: TGTGCCAGCAGTGCCTCTAAACCGGGACTAGCGGGGGTCAGGAACACCGGGGAGCTGTTTTTT. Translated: CASSASKPGLAGVRNTGELFF.

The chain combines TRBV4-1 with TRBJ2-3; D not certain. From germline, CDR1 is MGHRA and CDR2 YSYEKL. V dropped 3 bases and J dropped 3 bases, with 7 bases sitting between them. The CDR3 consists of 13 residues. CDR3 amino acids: CASSHPVTDTQYF. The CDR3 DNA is TGCGCCAGCAGCCACCCAGTGACAGATACGCAGTATTTT.

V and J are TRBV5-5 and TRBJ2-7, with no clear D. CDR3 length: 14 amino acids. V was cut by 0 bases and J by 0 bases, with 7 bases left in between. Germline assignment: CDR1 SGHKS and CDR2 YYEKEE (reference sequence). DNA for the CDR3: TGTGCCAGCAGCTTGGATCACAGCTCCTACGAGCAGTACTTC. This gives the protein CASSLDHSSYEQYF.

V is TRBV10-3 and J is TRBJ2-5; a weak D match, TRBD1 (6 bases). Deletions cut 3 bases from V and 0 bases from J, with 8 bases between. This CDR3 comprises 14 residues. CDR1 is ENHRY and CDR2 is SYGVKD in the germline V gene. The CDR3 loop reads CAISDGDNQETQYF. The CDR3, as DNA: TGTGCCATCAGTGATGGGGACAACCAAGAGACCCAGTACTTC.

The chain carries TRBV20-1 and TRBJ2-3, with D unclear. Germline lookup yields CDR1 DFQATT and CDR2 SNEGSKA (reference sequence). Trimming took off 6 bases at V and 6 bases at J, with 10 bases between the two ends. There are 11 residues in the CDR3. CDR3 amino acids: CSAPIGDTQYF. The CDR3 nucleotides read TGCAGTGCCCCGATCGGGGATACGCAGTATTTT.

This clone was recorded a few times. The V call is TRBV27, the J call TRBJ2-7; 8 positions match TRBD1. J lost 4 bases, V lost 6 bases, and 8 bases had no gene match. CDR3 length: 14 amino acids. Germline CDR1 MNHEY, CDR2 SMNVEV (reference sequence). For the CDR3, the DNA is TGTGCCAGCAGCTCGTGGGACAGGTATTACGAGCAGTACTTC. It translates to CASSSWDRYYEQYF.

In DNA form, the CDR3 reads TGTGCCAGCAGCCTGACAGGGCCGGGGGACACTGAAGCTTTCTTT. Protein product: CASSLTGPGDTEAFF. The chain recombines TRBV11-2 with TRBJ1-1; 7 bases fit TRBD1. Germline trimming cut 5 bases from V and 3 bases from J; bases unmatched to any gene: 9. Germline CDR1 SGHAT, CDR2 FQNNGV. This CDR3 region has 15 residues.

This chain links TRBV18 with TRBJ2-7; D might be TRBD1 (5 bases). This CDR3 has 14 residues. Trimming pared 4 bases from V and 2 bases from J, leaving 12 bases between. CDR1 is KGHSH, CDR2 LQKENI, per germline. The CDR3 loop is CASSLRELAYEQYF. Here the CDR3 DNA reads TGTGCCAGCTCACTCAGGGAATTGGCCTACGAGCAGTACTTC. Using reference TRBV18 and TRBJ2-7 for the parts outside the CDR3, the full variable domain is NAGVMQNPRHLVRRRGQEARLRCSPMKGHSHVYWYRQLPEEGLKFMVYLQKENIIDESGMPKERFSAEFPKEGPSILRIQQVVRGDSAAYFCASSLRELAYEQYFGPGTRLTVT.

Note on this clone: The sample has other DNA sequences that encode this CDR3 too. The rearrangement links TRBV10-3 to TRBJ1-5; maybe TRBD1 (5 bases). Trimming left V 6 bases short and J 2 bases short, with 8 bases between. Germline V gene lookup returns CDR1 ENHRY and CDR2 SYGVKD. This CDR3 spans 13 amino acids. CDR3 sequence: CAISGGGNQPQHF. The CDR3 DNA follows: TGTGCCATCAGCGGGGGAGGCAATCAGCCCCAGCATTTT.

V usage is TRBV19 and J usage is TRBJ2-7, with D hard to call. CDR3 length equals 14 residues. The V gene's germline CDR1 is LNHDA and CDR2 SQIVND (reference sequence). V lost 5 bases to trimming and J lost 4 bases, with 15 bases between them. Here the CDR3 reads CASSDPEIVYEQYF. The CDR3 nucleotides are TGTGCCAGTAGTGATCCAGAGATAGTGTACGAGCAGTACTTC.

CDR3 coding DNA: TGCGCCAGCAGCCCCGGGGGCGGGTACGAGCAGTACTTC. Translated: CASSPGGGYEQYF. This chain connects TRBV5-1 to TRBJ2-7, with D perhaps assigned TRBD1 or TRBD2 (6 bases each). Germline CDR1 is SGHRS and CDR2 is YFSETQ. Trimming stripped 4 bases from V and 4 bases from J, with 12 bases between. This CDR3 is built from 13 residues.

The CDR3 region has the DNA TGCGCCAGCAGCTCAAGTCAGGGGGCTGATGAAAAACTGTTTTTT. Residues: CASSSSQGADEKLFF. This chain joins TRBV5-1 and TRBJ1-4; 8 bases align to TRBD1. CDR1 and CDR2 (germline): SGHRS, YFSETQ. Trimming cost V 3 bases and J 6 bases; bases outside gene matches: 7. The length of the CDR3 is 15 residues.

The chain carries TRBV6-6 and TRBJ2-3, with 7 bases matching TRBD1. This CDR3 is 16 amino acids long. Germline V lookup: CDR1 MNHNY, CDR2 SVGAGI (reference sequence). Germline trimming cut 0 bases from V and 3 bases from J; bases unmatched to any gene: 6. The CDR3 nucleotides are TGTGCCAGCAGTTACTCGGACTCCAGGGGGACAGATACGCAGTATTTT. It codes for CASSYSDSRGTDTQYF.

This chain's CDR3 is CASSDVDGSWASLQFF. In DNA form, the CDR3 reads TGTGCCAGCAGTGACGTAGATGGAAGTTGGGCCTCCCTTCAGTTCTTC. This chain uses TRBV6-1 with TRBJ2-1; D remains ambiguous. The germline CDR1 and CDR2 sequences are MNHNS and SASEGT. Between the trimmed V and J ends, which lost 3 bases and 13 bases, there was a span of 25 bases. The CDR3 is made up of 16 amino acids.

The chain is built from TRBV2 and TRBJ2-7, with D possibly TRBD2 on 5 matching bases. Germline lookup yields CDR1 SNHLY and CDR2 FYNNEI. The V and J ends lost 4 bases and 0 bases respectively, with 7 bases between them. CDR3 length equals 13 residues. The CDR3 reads CASSGLPSYEQYF. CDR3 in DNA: TGTGCCAGCAGTGGACTACCCTCCTACGAGCAGTACTTC.

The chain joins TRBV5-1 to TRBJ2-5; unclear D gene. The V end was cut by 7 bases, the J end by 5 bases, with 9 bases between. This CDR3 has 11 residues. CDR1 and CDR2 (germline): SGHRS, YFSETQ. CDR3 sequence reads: CASGLEETQYF. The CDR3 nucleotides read TGCGCCAGCGGATTAGAGGAGACCCAGTACTTC.

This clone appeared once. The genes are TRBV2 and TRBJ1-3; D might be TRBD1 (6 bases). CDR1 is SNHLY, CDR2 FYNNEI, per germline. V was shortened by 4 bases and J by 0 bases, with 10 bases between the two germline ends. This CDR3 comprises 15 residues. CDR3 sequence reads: CASSVGGFSGNTIYF. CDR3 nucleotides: TGTGCCAGCAGTGTGGGGGGCTTCTCTGGAAACACCATATATTTT.

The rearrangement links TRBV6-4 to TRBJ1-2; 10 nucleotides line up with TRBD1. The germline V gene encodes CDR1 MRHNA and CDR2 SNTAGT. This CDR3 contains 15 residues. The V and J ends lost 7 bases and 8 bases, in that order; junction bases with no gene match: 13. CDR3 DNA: TGTGCCAGCAACCCTAGTCCCGGGACAGGGGAAGGCTACACCTTC. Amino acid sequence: CASNPSPGTGEGYTF.